This T cell receptor beta chain was sequenced in a study of T cell repertoires in cytomegalovirus infection. Whole-study context: It was the public TCR beta signatures that indicated both CMV infection and matching HLA type.

TCRdb fed the reads into MiXCR, producing one record per CDR3 protein. The table has about 440,000 distinct CDR3 sequences, roughly a third seen once; the top ten hold roughly 15%. Of note for this clonotype: Its antigen is not identified.

Study-level results: The response measured ex vivo was dominated by TCR beta clonotypes (HLA-C-restricted and CMV-specific). The cumulative frequency of public TCR beta families distinguished individuals who carried CMV together with the relevant HLA.

Germline assignment: CDR1 DFQATT and CDR2 SNEGSKA (reference sequence). Trimming took off 4 bases at V and 6 bases at J, with 16 bases between the two ends. There are 14 residues in the CDR3. The origin of this receptor is a human donor in good health (CMV status not recorded). Some clones in this sample may be carry-over from other donors' samples. J is TRBJ2-1 and V is TRBV20-1; TRBD2 might be the D (5 bases). The material sequenced was PBMCs. Here the CDR3 DNA reads TGCAGTGCTACCAAGGTATCAGGAGGCAATGAGCAGTTCTTC. Its protein product is CSATKVSGGNEQFF.